This T cell receptor (beta chain) derives from a study of blood T cell repertoires in COVID-19. Symptom resolution, clearance, or two negative PCRs marked the recovered donors of Cohort 3. In the original processing: Amplification of reference gene primers was used by the study to estimate nucleated cell counts. The method was immunoSEQ multiplex PCR; TCRdb's version includes in-frame clones alone and lacks a portion of them. That table is the source of V, J and clone size, and D and trimming were worked out from the DNA. The sample carries roughly 250,000 clones, around 89% recorded once. This clonotype was sampled from a woman between 18 and 30 years old who had recovered from COVID-19. The specimen sequenced was PBMCs or T cells enriched from blood (not recorded which).

The CDR3 bases are TGTGCCAGCAGTGAATCTAGCGGGGACTACAATGAGCAGTTCTTC. Translating it yields CASSESSGDYNEQFF. This rearrangement joins TRBV25-1 to TRBJ2-1, with 9 bases aligning to TRBD2. The CDR3 has 15 amino acids. Trimming took 1 base from V and 3 from J; bases not matched to a gene: 1. Germline V lookup: CDR1 MGHDK, CDR2 SYGVNS.